The 9 T cell receptor beta chains listed next were all sequenced from one sample in a study of cytomegalovirus exposure and HLA in healthy donors. The PCR ran on 60 Vbeta and 13 Jbeta primers. Libraries were prepared by immunoSEQ multiplex PCR; TCRdb keeps only in-frame clonotypes and omits some of them. The data show about 150,000 clones, less than 80% seen once. What was sequenced was PBMCs. The receptors shown here come from a man aged 25-45 years in good health and CMV-seronegative.

This chain connects TRBV7-9 to TRBJ2-7; D is unclear. The CDR3 is 11 amino acids. V was trimmed by 8 bases and J by 3 bases, leaving 8 bases between them. Germline V gives CDR1 SEHNR, CDR2 FQNEAQ (reference sequence). CDR3 amino acids: CASSSFYEQYF. The CDR3 nucleotides are TGTGCCAGCTCCAGTTTCTACGAGCAGTACTTC.

The genes are TRBV4-3 and TRBJ1-3; D not resolved. V was clipped by 0 bases and J by 0 bases, with 9 bases between them. Looked up from germline, CDR1 is LGHNA and CDR2 is YSLEER. This CDR3 contains 16 residues. CDR3 sequence reads: CASSQDRLTSGNTIYF. The CDR3 nucleotides read TGCGCCAGCAGCCAAGATCGACTAACCTCTGGAAACACCATATATTTT.

This clone was counted between two and nine times. V gene TRBV27 combines with J gene TRBJ2-7; possibly TRBD1 for D (6 bases). The CDR3 runs to 14 residues. Trimming left V 4 bases short and J 2 bases short, with 12 bases between. CDR1 is MNHEY, CDR2 SMNVEV, per germline (reference sequence). The CDR3 sequence is CASSSGANPYEQYF. CDR3 coding DNA: TGTGCCAGCAGTTCAGGGGCAAACCCCTACGAGCAGTACTTC.

The chain carries TRBV7-9 and TRBJ1-3, with D possibly being TRBD1 (6 bases). The CDR3 sequence is 15 residues long. Trimming stripped 6 bases from V and 1 base from J, with 13 bases between. The germline gives CDR1 SEHNR, CDR2 FQNEAQ (reference sequence). The CDR3, as DNA: TGTGCCAGCAGTTTAAGCCAGGGGTCTGGAAACACCATATATTTT. Its translation is CASSLSQGSGNTIYF.

This clone was recorded a few times. This CDR3 is CASSIDALGETQYF. The CDR3 DNA reads as TGTGCCAGTAGTATAGATGCGCTCGGAGAGACCCAGTACTTC. V and J are TRBV19 and TRBJ2-5, with unresolved D. Trimming took off 0 bases at V and 4 bases at J, with 9 bases between the two ends. This CDR3 comprises 14 residues. CDR1 is LNHDA and CDR2 is SQIVND in the germline V gene (reference sequence).

This chain connects TRBV5-1 to TRBJ2-2; TRBD2 aligns across 8 bases. After removal of 0 bases from V and 1 base from J, the junction contained 2 bases not matched to a gene. Germline V gene sequence: CDR1 SGHRS, CDR2 YFSETQ. This CDR3 is built from 16 residues. The CDR3 protein is CASSLGTSGNTGELFF. Written as DNA, the CDR3 is TGCGCCAGCAGCTTGGGTACTAGCGGGAACACCGGGGAGCTGTTTTTT.

The CDR3 nucleotides read TGCGCCAGCAGCCAAAGCGGGGGTACCTACGAGCAGTACTTC. Residues: CASSQSGGTYEQYF. J is TRBJ2-7 and V is TRBV4-3; TRBD2 matches 8 bases. CDR1 is LGHNA, CDR2 YSLEER, per germline. This CDR3 comprises 14 residues. The V segment lost 2 bases and the J segment 2 bases; nucleotides outside the gene matches: 2.

The chain joins TRBV6-4 to TRBJ1-2; D not resolved. Germline V gives CDR1 MRHNA, CDR2 SNTAGT. Between the trimmed V and J ends, which lost 0 bases and 4 bases, there was a span of 21 bases. The CDR3 has 18 amino acids. The CDR3 sequence is CASSDSGTPKWRSYGYTF. CDR3 DNA: TGTGCCAGCAGTGACTCAGGAACTCCCAAATGGAGGTCCTATGGCTACACCTTC.

V is TRBV5-1 and J is TRBJ2-7, with no clear D. The ends were cut back, 4 bases at V and 6 bases at J, with 14 bases in the middle. There are 13 residues in the CDR3. Germline assignment: CDR1 SGHRS and CDR2 YFSETQ. For the CDR3, the DNA is TGCGCCAGCAGCCGGTCAGGCGCCGTCGAGCAGTACTTC. Protein sequence: CASSRSGAVEQYF.